The next 19 T cell receptor beta chains were all read from a single sample in a study of T cells of healthy individuals. TCRdb recomputed calls from the 5' RACE reads with MiXCR, one row per CDR3 protein. Seen here are 40,000 to 65,000 distinct CDR3 sequences, roughly 14% observed once, and the top ten hold around 16%. These receptors all come from a human donor in good health.

The chain links TRBV7-2 to TRBJ2-5; D possibly matches TRBD1 or TRBD2 (6 bases each). This CDR3 comprises 14 residues. The V gene's germline CDR1 is SGHTA and CDR2 FQGNSA. V was trimmed by 3 bases and J by 5 bases, leaving 13 bases between them. Here the CDR3 DNA reads TGTGCCAGCAGCTTCGACCGGGGGCACGAGACCCAGTACTTC. It yields the protein CASSFDRGHETQYF.

This clonotype was seen a few times. This rearrangement joins TRBV7-3 to TRBJ1-6; no firm D call. Germline V gene lookup returns CDR1 SGHTA and CDR2 FQGTGA. The V end was cut by 0 bases, the J end by 8 bases, with 5 bases between. This CDR3 has 13 amino acids. CDR3 coding DNA: TGTGCCAGCAGCTTAACGGCAGATTCACCCCTCCACTTT. Translating it yields CASSLTADSPLHF.

This clonotype appeared many times. The chain is built from TRBV2 and TRBJ2-4; the match to TRBD2 covers 9 bases. Germline V lookup: CDR1 SNHLY, CDR2 FYNNEI. The CDR3 loop spans 14 amino acids. J lost 5 bases, V lost 8 bases, and 7 bases had no gene match. CDR3 sequence reads: CASSAGGQQNIQYF. Here the CDR3 DNA reads TGTGCCAGCTCGGCGGGGGGGCAACAAAACATTCAGTACTTC.

This clonotype was seen a few times. This sequence joins TRBV7-2 and TRBJ2-5, with 10 bases that match TRBD2. Germline CDR1 reads SGHTA; CDR2 reads FQGNSA. This CDR3 is built from 14 residues. Trimming at V came to 5 bases and at J to 4 bases, leaving 4 bases not matched to a gene. As DNA, the CDR3 is TGTGCCAGCAGCCCTAGCGGGAGTGGAGAGACCCAGTACTTC. It specifies CASSPSGSGETQYF.

The CDR3 DNA reads TGTGCCAGCAGCACCCATTTCTTGAAAAAGGGGGCTTTAGGGACATACGAGCAGTACTTC. Translation gives CASSTHFLKKGALGTYEQYF. The V and J genes are TRBV28 and TRBJ2-7; 7 nucleotides agree with TRBD1. CDR1 is MDHEN and CDR2 is SYDVKM in the germline V gene. This CDR3 is built from 20 residues. J lost 4 bases, V lost 6 bases, and 27 bases had no gene match.

This clonotype was seen many times. The chain combines TRBV18 with TRBJ1-5; perhaps TRBD1 as D (5 bases). Germline-derived CDR1 and CDR2 are KGHSH and LQKENI. The length of the CDR3 is 14 residues. Trimming pared 3 bases from V and 7 bases from J, leaving 13 bases between. CDR3 DNA sequence: TGTGCCAGCTCACCGGCAGGGTTGGGCCAGCCCCAGCATTTT. As protein: CASSPAGLGQPQHF.

This clonotype has at least ten counts. The gene calls are TRBV7-6 and TRBJ2-2; no clear D gene. Germline values: CDR1 SGHVS, CDR2 FNYEAQ. The CDR3 extends over 13 amino acids. Trimming cost V 5 bases and J 6 bases, with 10 bases left between them. The CDR3 loop is CASSPNEPGELFF. DNA of the CDR3: TGTGCCAGCAGCCCCAATGAGCCCGGGGAGCTGTTTTTT.

The genes are TRBV27 and TRBJ1-2; D might be TRBD1 (5 bases). The germline gives CDR1 MNHEY, CDR2 SMNVEV (reference sequence). Trimming left V 2 bases short and J 2 bases short, with 9 bases between. This CDR3 has 14 amino acids. For the CDR3, the DNA is TGTGCCAGCAGTTTAATGGGGCAGAACTATGGCTACACCTTC. Amino acid sequence: CASSLMGQNYGYTF.

The V gene is TRBV5-1, the J gene TRBJ2-3; D remains unclear. Deletions cut 2 bases from V and 1 base from J, with 11 bases between. This CDR3 is 15 amino acids long. The germline V gene encodes CDR1 SGHRS and CDR2 YFSETQ. The CDR3: CASSFPDPRTDTQYF. CDR3 in DNA: TGCGCCAGCAGCTTTCCAGACCCGCGCACAGATACGCAGTATTTT.

The chain joins TRBV6-2 or TRBV6-3 to TRBJ2-2; D unresolved. This CDR3 is built from 14 residues. V lost 0 bases and J lost 7, with 9 bases in between. Germline loops: CDR1 MNHEY, CDR2 SVGEGT. The CDR3 region has the DNA TGTGCCAGCAGTTACTCCGACGGCGGCGGGGAGCTGTTTTTT. It is translated as CASSYSDGGGELFF.

This clonotype was observed many times. The chain's CDR3 is CASREGGNSPLHF. CDR3 DNA: TGTGCCAGCAGGGAGGGGGGTAATTCACCCCTCCACTTT. The V call is TRBV27, the J call TRBJ1-6; perhaps TRBD1 as D (6 bases). The CDR3 has 13 amino acids. Per the germline V gene, CDR1 is MNHEY and CDR2 is SMNVEV (reference sequence). Trimming stripped 6 bases from V and 6 bases from J, with 9 bases between.

At least ten counts were recorded for this clonotype. The rearrangement uses TRBV19 and TRBJ2-7; no definite D call. The V and J ends lost 5 bases and 3 bases respectively, with 8 bases between them. The CDR3 contains 12 residues. Germline lookup yields CDR1 LNHDA and CDR2 SQIVND (reference sequence). The CDR3 loop is CASSFIGYEQYF. CDR3 DNA: TGTGCCAGTAGTTTTATCGGCTACGAGCAGTACTTC.

The rearrangement joins TRBV7-9 to TRBJ2-3; TRBD1 matches at 8 bases. Trimming took 5 bases from V and 2 from J; bases not matched to a gene: 9. This CDR3 comprises 16 residues. Germline CDR1 SEHNR, CDR2 FQNEAQ (reference sequence). DNA for the CDR3: TGTGCCAGCAGCCGAGCGACAGGGGTTTTCACAGATACGCAGTATTTT. Encoded protein: CASSRATGVFTDTQYF.

The genes are TRBV7-3 and TRBJ1-1; a weak D match, TRBD1 (5 bases). Germline loops: CDR1 SGHTA, CDR2 FQGTGA. Trimming removed 0 bases at V and 11 bases at J, with 13 bases between. The CDR3 contains 13 residues. The CDR3 spells CASSLTRVGEAFF. CDR3 coding DNA: TGTGCCAGCAGCTTAACGCGGGTAGGGGAGGCTTTCTTT.

Many counts were recorded for this clonotype. V and J are TRBV5-4 and TRBJ2-3; TRBD2 is a possible D gene (6 bases). V lost 2 bases and J lost 4, with 11 bases in between. This CDR3 spans 14 amino acids. Germline V gene lookup returns CDR1 SGHNT and CDR2 YYREEE (reference sequence). CDR3 DNA: TGTGCCAGCAGCTTCCGTAGCGGAGCAGATACGCAGTATTTT. This codes for CASSFRSGADTQYF.

Many counts were recorded for this clonotype. This chain uses TRBV10-3 with TRBJ1-1; weak D call: TRBD1 (6 bases). The CDR3 consists of 17 residues. Trimming took 0 bases from V and 3 from J, leaving 17 bases between them. From germline, CDR1 is ENHRY and CDR2 SYGVKD. CDR3 in DNA: TGTGCCATCAGTGAGTCCAACGATCCGGGACACCACACTGAAGCTTTCTTT. It specifies CAISESNDPGHHTEAFF.

This clonotype was counted many times. The chain joins TRBV29-1 to TRBJ1-2; no reliable D call. V was pared by 3 bases and J by 3 bases, with 11 bases between. In germline, CDR1 is SQVTM, CDR2 ANQGSEA. The CDR3 sequence is 13 residues long. CDR3 protein: CSVDGAGDYGYTF. The CDR3 DNA is TGCAGCGTTGACGGTGCTGGGGACTATGGCTACACCTTC.

This clonotype has a count of ten or more. The V gene is TRBV30, the J gene TRBJ1-4, with a tentative D call TRBD1 (5 bases). This CDR3 comprises 16 residues. The germline gives CDR1 GTSNPN, CDR2 SVGIG (reference sequence). V was clipped by 2 bases and J by 4 bases, with 17 bases between them. CDR3 amino acids: CAWSPMSPQGNEKLFF. For the CDR3, the DNA is TGTGCCTGGAGTCCCATGTCCCCGCAGGGTAATGAAAAACTGTTTTTT.

This clonotype was recorded at least ten times. The junction differs from germline at one of its ends, possibly a read error. This sequence joins TRBV7-2 and TRBJ2-1, with unresolved D. The germline V gene has CDR1 SGHTA and CDR2 FQGNSA. This CDR3 contains 11 residues. The CDR3 reads CASSLGGRVIF. The CDR3 region has the DNA TGTGCCAGCAGCTTAGGGGGTCGGGTGATCTTC.